These 18 T cell receptor beta chains originate from one sample sequenced in a study of radiotherapy plus CTLA-4 blockade in lung cancer. Produced via immunoSEQ multiplex PCR; TCRdb's table is partial and in-frame only. The repertoire holds roughly 90,000 clones, about two thirds seen once, with about 14% in the top ten. The specimen comprised peripheral blood, sampled from a patient treated with radiotherapy plus ipilimumab. The receptors derive from a human donor with non-small cell lung cancer that progressed on radiotherapy plus ipilimumab.

This chain uses TRBV6-1 with TRBJ2-7, with 10 bases aligning to TRBD2. Germline CDR1 reads MNHNS; CDR2 reads SASEGT. Trimming cost V 7 bases and J 2 bases; bases outside gene matches: 5. The CDR3 has 14 amino acids. The CDR3 region has the DNA TGTGCCAGCAAGCGGGAGGGATCAACCTACGAGCAGTACTTC. Translated, it gives CASKREGSTYEQYF.

The rearrangement links TRBV19 to TRBJ2-7; possibly TRBD1 for D (5 bases). The V end was cut by 1 base, the J end by 5 bases, with 9 bases between. CDR1 is LNHDA, CDR2 SQIVND, per germline (reference sequence). The CDR3 loop spans 13 amino acids. CDR3 residues: CASSIGGNNEQYF. In DNA form, the CDR3 reads TGTGCCAGTAGTATAGGGGGCAACAACGAGCAGTACTTC.

The CDR3 region is CASSGDSGLEAFF. DNA of the CDR3: TGCGCCAGCAGCGGGGATAGCGGACTGGAGGCTTTCTTT. The chain couples TRBV4-1 to TRBJ1-1, with no clear D. This CDR3 contains 13 residues. Germline-derived CDR1 and CDR2 are MGHRA and YSYEKL. The V gene lost 5 bases and the J gene lost 11 bases, with 18 bases spanning the gap.

This chain uses TRBV6-5 with TRBJ2-7; D may match TRBD1 or TRBD2 (5 bases each). The germline gives CDR1 MNHEY, CDR2 SVGAGI. This CDR3 region has 11 residues. Trimming pared 4 bases from V and 6 bases from J, leaving 7 bases between. The CDR3 DNA follows: TGTGCCAGCAGTTCGGGACGCGAGCAGTACTTC. Translated: CASSSGREQYF.

The V call is TRBV5-5, the J call TRBJ1-6; D ambiguous. Germline loops: CDR1 SGHKS, CDR2 YYEKEE (reference sequence). The V and J ends lost 0 bases and 5 bases respectively, with 9 bases between them. CDR3 length: 15 residues. CDR3 sequence: CASSLETRNNSPLHF. CDR3 bases: TGTGCCAGCAGCTTGGAGACAAGGAATAATTCACCCCTCCACTTT.

The chain joins TRBV5-1 to TRBJ2-7, with D unclear. The CDR3 extends over 13 amino acids. V lost 0 bases to trimming and J lost 4 bases, with 8 bases between them. CDR1 and CDR2 from the germline V gene are SGHRS and YFSETQ. The CDR3 DNA follows: TGCGCCAGCAGCTTGGCTGCCGGGTACGAGCAGTACTTC. It codes for CASSLAAGYEQYF. Variable domain in full (rest from reference TRBV5-1 and TRBJ2-7): KAGVTQTPRYLIKTRGQQVTLSCSPISGHRSVSWYQQTPGQGLQFLFEYFSETQRNKGNFPGRFSGRQFSNSRSEMNVSTLELGDSALYLCASSLAAGYEQYFGPGTRLTVT.

The CDR3 loop reads CASSGTGDQPQHF. DNA for the CDR3: TGTGCCAGCAGCGGGACAGGTGATCAGCCCCAGCATTTT. The chain employs TRBV9 and TRBJ1-5; 7 nucleotides line up with TRBD1. Trimming at V came to 3 bases and at J to 5 bases, leaving 2 bases not matched to a gene. Germline V gene sequence: CDR1 SGDLS, CDR2 YYNGEE. This CDR3 region has 13 residues.

The chain links TRBV6-6 to TRBJ1-5, with a tentative D call TRBD1 (6 bases). The CDR3 is 16 amino acids. Trimming pared 0 bases from V and 5 bases from J, leaving 14 bases between. Germline-derived CDR1 and CDR2 are MNHNY and SVGAGI (reference sequence). The CDR3 spells CASSYSMGGRDQPQHF. The CDR3 coding sequence is TGTGCCAGCAGTTACTCGATGGGGGGCAGGGATCAGCCCCAGCATTTT.

This clone was seen only a few times. V usage is TRBV2 and J usage is TRBJ2-3, with D perhaps matching TRBD2 (5 bases). Germline V gives CDR1 SNHLY, CDR2 FYNNEI. CDR3 length equals 14 residues. V shed 5 bases and J shed 5 bases, with 14 bases lying between them. This chain's CDR3 is CASSSAAGLDTQYF. The CDR3 DNA reads as TGTGCCAGCAGTTCAGCGGCTGGTTTAGATACGCAGTATTTT.

This clone was seen a handful of times. V and J are TRBV28 and TRBJ2-2, with D perhaps matching TRBD2 (6 bases). Germline V gives CDR1 MDHEN, CDR2 SYDVKM. This CDR3 region has 16 residues. The V gene lost 6 bases and the J gene lost 2 bases, with 16 bases spanning the gap. This chain's CDR3 is CASSRPGGPNTGELFF. The DNA of the CDR3 is TGTGCCAGCAGCCGCCCCGGGGGACCTAACACCGGGGAGCTGTTTTTT.

As for this clone: Other nucleotide sequences in the sample specify the same CDR3. CDR3 DNA sequence: TGTGCCAGCAGTTCCCTTGGCGAGACCCAGTACTTC. Protein sequence: CASSSLGETQYF. The rearrangement uses TRBV6-5 and TRBJ2-5; D remains ambiguous. Trimming pared 4 bases from V and 5 bases from J, leaving 8 bases between. This CDR3 contains 12 residues. CDR1 is MNHEY and CDR2 is SVGAGI in the germline V gene.

Ten or more counts support this clone. This specimen includes other DNA sequences encoding the same CDR3. The chain employs TRBV27 and TRBJ2-3; 9 nucleotides align to TRBD2. Germline V gene sequence: CDR1 MNHEY, CDR2 SMNVEV (reference sequence). Trimming removed 4 bases from V and 2 bases from J; junction bases left unmatched: 1. This CDR3 has 14 amino acids. This CDR3 reads CASSSSGITDTQYF. For the CDR3, the DNA is TGTGCCAGCAGTTCTAGCGGGATCACAGATACGCAGTATTTT.

This clone was detected a few times. V usage is TRBV9 and J usage is TRBJ2-7; 13 positions match TRBD2. Germline CDR1 SGDLS, CDR2 YYNGEE. CDR3 size: 15 residues. Germline trimming cut 4 bases from V and 5 bases from J; bases unmatched to any gene: 6. The CDR3 DNA reads TGTGCCAGCAGCCCCCGACTAGCGGGAGGCCACGAGCAGTACTTC. Translated: CASSPRLAGGHEQYF.

The chain joins TRBV5-1 to TRBJ2-5, with TRBD1 as a possible D gene (6 bases). CDR1 is SGHRS and CDR2 is YFSETQ in the germline V gene. CDR3 length: 13 residues. The V end was cut by 6 bases, the J end by 1 base, with 10 bases between. In nucleotides, the CDR3 is TGCGCCAGCACGGGACAACTCCAAGAGACCCAGTACTTC. Amino acids: CASTGQLQETQYF.

The chain recombines TRBV5-4 with TRBJ2-5; TRBD1 matches at 8 bases. The J segment lost 3 bases and the V segment lost 4 bases, leaving 5 bases of the junction unmatched. The CDR3 totals 14 residues. The germline V gene encodes CDR1 SGHNT and CDR2 YYREEE (reference sequence). CDR3 coding DNA: TGTGCCAGCAGCGTAAAGACAGGGGAAGAGACCCAGTACTTC. It yields the protein CASSVKTGEETQYF.

The chain is built from TRBV2 and TRBJ2-2; 10 bases line up with TRBD1. Unmatched junction bases numbered 9, after V lost 7 bases and J lost 7 bases. The CDR3 consists of 15 residues. The germline V gene encodes CDR1 SNHLY and CDR2 FYNNEI. The CDR3 sequence is CASTRQGAVVGELFF. The CDR3 DNA sequence: TGTGCCAGCACCAGACAGGGGGCTGTGGTCGGGGAGCTGTTTTTT.

The chain joins TRBV4-3 to TRBJ2-1; no clear D gene. The CDR3 contains 15 residues. V shed 4 bases and J shed 0 bases, with 10 bases lying between them. Germline-derived CDR1 and CDR2 are LGHNA and YSLEER. The CDR3 DNA reads as TGCGCCAGCAGCCGAACCGCTAGCTCCTACAATGAGCAGTTCTTC. The encoded protein is CASSRTASSYNEQFF.

The chain links TRBV28 to TRBJ2-5; 12 positions agree with TRBD2. Trimming took 7 bases from V and 1 from J; bases not matched to a gene: 7. The CDR3 is made up of 16 amino acids. In germline, CDR1 is MDHEN, CDR2 SYDVKM. CDR3 residues: CASTPELAGGQETQYF. The DNA of the CDR3 is TGTGCCAGCACCCCGGAACTAGCGGGAGGCCAAGAGACCCAGTACTTC.